Detailed here is one T cell receptor (beta chain). This record comes from a study of blood T cells in healthy people across ages. Trimming took off 4 bases at V and 7 bases at J, with 16 bases between the two ends. The CDR3 is 14 residues long. The germline gives CDR1 MGHDK, CDR2 SYGVNS. Extractions gave at least 5.5 micrograms of total RNA per sample. A second roughly 6 to 12 cycle PCR used barcoded and J-beta primers. The template-switch adaptor was a 5' adaptor with 12 random nucleotides. It tagged each cDNA molecule. MiXCR, run by TCRdb on the 5' RACE reads, gives a single entry per CDR3 protein. The data contain about 770,000 distinct CDR3 sequences, roughly 44% of them singletons.

The source material was blood. The receptor's source is a man aged 55-75 years in good health. The chain carries TRBV25-1 and TRBJ2-5, with D possibly TRBD1 on 6 matching bases. CDR3 sequence (DNA): TGTGCCAGCAGTGGGACAGATATGGGTGCGACCCAGTACTTC. Its translation is CASSGTDMGATQYF.